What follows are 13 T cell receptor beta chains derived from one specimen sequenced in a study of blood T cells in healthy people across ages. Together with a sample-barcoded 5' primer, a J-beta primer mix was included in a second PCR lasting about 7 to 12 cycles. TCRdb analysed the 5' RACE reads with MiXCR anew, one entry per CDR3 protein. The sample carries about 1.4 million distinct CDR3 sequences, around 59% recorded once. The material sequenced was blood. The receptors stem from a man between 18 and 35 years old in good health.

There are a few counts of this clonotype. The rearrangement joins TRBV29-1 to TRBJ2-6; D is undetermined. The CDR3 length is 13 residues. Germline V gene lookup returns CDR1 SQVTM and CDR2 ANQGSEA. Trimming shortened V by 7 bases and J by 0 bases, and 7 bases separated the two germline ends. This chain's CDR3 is CSAPSSGANVLTF. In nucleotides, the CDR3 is TGCAGCGCTCCCAGCTCTGGGGCCAACGTCCTGACTTTC.

The CDR3 DNA reads as TGTGCCACCAGCAGAGTTCGGGGGGCTGACTATGGCTACACCTTC. Its translation is CATSRVRGADYGYTF. The gene calls are TRBV15 and TRBJ1-2, with a possible D match to TRBD1 (6 bases). CDR3 length equals 15 residues. The ends were cut back, 1 base at V and 3 bases at J, with 12 bases in the middle. Germline lookup yields CDR1 LNHNV and CDR2 YYDKDF (reference sequence).

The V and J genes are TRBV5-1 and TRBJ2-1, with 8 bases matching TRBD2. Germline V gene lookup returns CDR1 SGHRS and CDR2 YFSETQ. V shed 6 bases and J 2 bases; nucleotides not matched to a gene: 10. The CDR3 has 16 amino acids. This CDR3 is CASNPTGGPTYNEQFF. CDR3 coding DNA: TGCGCCAGCAACCCAACGGGAGGGCCCACCTACAATGAGCAGTTCTTC.

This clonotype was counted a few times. This CDR3 reads CASSQVEGPTDTQYF. CDR3 in DNA: TGCGCCAGCAGCCAAGTTGAAGGACCCACAGATACGCAGTATTTT. The chain has TRBV4-1 and TRBJ2-3; D is unclear. The germline CDR1 and CDR2 sequences are MGHRA and YSYEKL. The CDR3 length is 15 residues. Trimming took 1 base from V and 2 from J, leaving 10 bases between them.

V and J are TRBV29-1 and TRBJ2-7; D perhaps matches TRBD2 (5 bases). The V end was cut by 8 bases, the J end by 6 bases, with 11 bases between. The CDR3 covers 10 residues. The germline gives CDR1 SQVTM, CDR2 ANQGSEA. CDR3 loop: CSSVEGEQYF. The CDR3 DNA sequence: TGCAGCTCTGTTGAGGGCGAGCAGTACTTC.

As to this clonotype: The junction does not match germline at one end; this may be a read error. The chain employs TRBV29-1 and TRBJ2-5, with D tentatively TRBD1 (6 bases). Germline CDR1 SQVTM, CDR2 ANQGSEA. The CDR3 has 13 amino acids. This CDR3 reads CSVLGQFQETRYF. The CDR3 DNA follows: TGCAGCGTTCTTGGACAGTTCCAAGAGACCCGGTACTTC.

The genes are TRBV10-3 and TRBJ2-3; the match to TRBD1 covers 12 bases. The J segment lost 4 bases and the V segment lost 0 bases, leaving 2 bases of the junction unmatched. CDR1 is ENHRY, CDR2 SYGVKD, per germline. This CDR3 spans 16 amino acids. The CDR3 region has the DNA TGTGCCATCAGTGAGTCCGGGACAGGGGGCCCAGATACGCAGTATTTT. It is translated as CAISESGTGGPDTQYF.

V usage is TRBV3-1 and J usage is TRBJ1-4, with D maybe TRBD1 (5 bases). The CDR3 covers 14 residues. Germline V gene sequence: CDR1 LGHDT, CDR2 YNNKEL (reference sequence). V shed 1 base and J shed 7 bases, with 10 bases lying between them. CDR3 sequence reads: CASSQVGEREKLFF. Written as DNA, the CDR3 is TGTGCCAGCAGCCAAGTAGGGGAACGTGAAAAACTGTTTTTT.

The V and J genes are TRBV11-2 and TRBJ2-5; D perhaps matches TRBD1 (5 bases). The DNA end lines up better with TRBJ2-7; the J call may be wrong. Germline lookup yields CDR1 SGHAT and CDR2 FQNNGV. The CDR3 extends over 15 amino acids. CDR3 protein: CASSLGPGKIYEQYF. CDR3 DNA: TGTGCCAGCAGCTTAGGGCCAGGGAAGATCTACGAGCAGTACTTC.

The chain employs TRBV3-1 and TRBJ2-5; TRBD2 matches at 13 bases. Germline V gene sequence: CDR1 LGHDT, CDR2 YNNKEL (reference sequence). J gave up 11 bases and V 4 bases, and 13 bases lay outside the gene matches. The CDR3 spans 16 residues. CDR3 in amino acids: CASSRTGTSGTGEQYF. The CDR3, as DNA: TGTGCCAGCAGCCGGACCGGGACTAGCGGGACGGGTGAGCAGTACTTC.

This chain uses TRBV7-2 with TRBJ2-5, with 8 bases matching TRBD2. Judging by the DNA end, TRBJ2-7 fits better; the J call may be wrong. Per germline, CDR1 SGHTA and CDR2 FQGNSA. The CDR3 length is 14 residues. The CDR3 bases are TGTGCCAGCAGCCCGAGCGGGAGTGAATACGAGCAGTACTTC. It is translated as CASSPSGSEYEQYF.

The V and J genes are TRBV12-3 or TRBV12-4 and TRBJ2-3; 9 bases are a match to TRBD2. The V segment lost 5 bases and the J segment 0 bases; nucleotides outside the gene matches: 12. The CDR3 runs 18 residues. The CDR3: CASSTTSGGSFSTDTQYF. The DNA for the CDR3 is TGTGCCAGCAGTACCACGAGCGGGGGGAGTTTTAGCACAGATACGCAGTATTTT.

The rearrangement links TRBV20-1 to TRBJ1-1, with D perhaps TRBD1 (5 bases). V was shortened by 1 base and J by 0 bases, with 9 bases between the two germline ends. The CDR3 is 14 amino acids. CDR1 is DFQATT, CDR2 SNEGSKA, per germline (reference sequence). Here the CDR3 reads CSARVRTMNTEAFF. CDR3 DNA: TGCAGTGCTAGAGTTAGGACAATGAACACTGAAGCTTTCTTT.